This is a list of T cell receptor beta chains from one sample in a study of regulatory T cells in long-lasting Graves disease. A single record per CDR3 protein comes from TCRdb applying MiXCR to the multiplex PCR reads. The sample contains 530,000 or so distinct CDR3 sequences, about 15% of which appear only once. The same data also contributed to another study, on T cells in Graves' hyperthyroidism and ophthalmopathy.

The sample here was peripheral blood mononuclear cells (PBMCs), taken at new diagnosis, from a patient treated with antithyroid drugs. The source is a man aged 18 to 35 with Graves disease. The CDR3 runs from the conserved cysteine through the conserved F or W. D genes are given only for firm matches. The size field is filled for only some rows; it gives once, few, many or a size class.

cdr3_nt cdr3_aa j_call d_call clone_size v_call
TGCAGCGCGCCTTCGGGGGAGACCCAGTACTTC CSAPSGETQYF TRBJ2-5 . once TRBV29-1
TGTGCCAGCAGCTTAGTTTTCCAGGGCCAAGAGACCCAGTACTTC CASSLVFQGQETQYF TRBJ2-5 . once TRBV7-9
TGTGCCAGCAGTGAATTGATTCATGGCTACACCTTC CASSELIHGYTF TRBJ1-2 . . TRBV2
TGTGCCAGCAGTTCTCGTGGGACAGAAGACTACGAGCAGTACTTC CASSSRGTEDYEQYF TRBJ2-7 TRBD1 many TRBV12-3/TRBV12-4
TGTGCCTGGAATAAGGGACAGGGGGATGAAGCTTTCTTT CAWNKGQGDEAFF TRBJ1-1 TRBD1 many TRBV30
TGTGCCACCAGGGCGGGGCCTCAGCCCCAGCATTTT CATRAGPQPQHF TRBJ1-5 . many TRBV28
TGTGCTAGCAGCCCCACGACCGACTCCCTCTGGGGTGGCGAGCAGTACTTC CASSPTTDSLWGGEQYF TRBJ2-7 . many TRBV7-7
TGTGCCATCAGCCCCCCGGGGGGGAACATTCAGTACTTC CAISPPGGNIQYF TRBJ2-4 TRBD2 many TRBV10-3
TGTGCCAGCTGCTGGGGAGGTTACGAGCAGTACTTC CASCWGGYEQYF TRBJ2-7 . many TRBV28
TGTGCCAGCAGTTTATACCTAGCGGGGCAAGAGACCCAGTACTTC CASSLYLAGQETQYF TRBJ2-5 TRBD2 . TRBV27
TGTGCCAGCAGCTCCCTCGTGGGTGGCTACACCTTC CASSSLVGGYTF TRBJ1-2 . few TRBV5-6
TGTGCCAGCAGCTCCAGGGGCAATCAGCCCCAGCATTTT CASSSRGNQPQHF TRBJ1-5 . many TRBV12-3/TRBV12-4
TGTGCCAGCAGCTTAAGGAGCGGGAGGGATGGTGAGCAGTTCTTC CASSLRSGRDGEQFF TRBJ2-1 TRBD2 many TRBV11-2
TGTGCCAGCAGCTCCCGGGTGACCATCCCGAACACTGAAGCTTTCTTT CASSSRVTIPNTEAFF TRBJ1-1 . many TRBV11-2
TGCAGTGCGAATTTCGGGGCTAGCGGGGGGATCTACGAGCAGTACTTC CSANFGASGGIYEQYF TRBJ2-7 TRBD2 . TRBV20-1
TGCAGTGCCCGCCCGACAGGGTACGATGAAAAACTGTTTTTT CSARPTGYDEKLFF TRBJ1-4 TRBD1 few TRBV20-1
TGCAGTGCTAGGGAGATACAGGGAAATCAGCCCCAGCATTTT CSAREIQGNQPQHF TRBJ1-5 . . TRBV20-1
TGTGCCAGCAGCTCGGCGGCGGGGAACACTGAAGCTTTCTTT CASSSAAGNTEAFF TRBJ1-1 . few TRBV7-3
TGTGCCAGCAGCCCAGACGAGGGGCTATGGGAGACCCAGTACTTC CASSPDEGLWETQYF TRBJ2-5 . . TRBV7-9
TGTGCCAGCAGTTCCGGGCCCTTCCTCGAAGCTTTCTTT CASSSGPFLEAFF TRBJ1-1 . . TRBV6-2/TRBV6-3
TGCAGTGCTTTTCGGGGACTAGGCAACGGGCAGTTCTTC CSAFRGLGNGQFF TRBJ2-1 TRBD2 few TRBV20-1
TGTGCCAGCAGTTTAGGGGTGGGGACCTACGAGCAGTACTTC CASSLGVGTYEQYF TRBJ2-7 . few TRBV12-3/TRBV12-4
TGCAGTGCCTCAAAGCGGGCGGGAGGGCCTCACAATGAGCAGTTCTTC CSASKRAGGPHNEQFF TRBJ2-1 TRBD2 . TRBV20-1
TGCGCCAGCAGGCAGGGTAGCGATGAGCAGTTCTTC CASRQGSDEQFF TRBJ2-1 . few TRBV4-1
TGCGCCAGCAGCATAGAACAGGGAAGGGACACTGAAGCTTTCTTT CASSIEQGRDTEAFF TRBJ1-1 . . TRBV5-1
TGTGCCACCAGCGGGGGCAGGGGATGGAATCAGCCCCAGCATTTT CATSGGRGWNQPQHF TRBJ1-5 . few TRBV15
TGTGCCAGCAGTTTAAGCCGGCAAGAGACCCAGTACTTC CASSLSRQETQYF TRBJ2-5 . many TRBV28
TGTGCCAGCAGCATTACAGTAGACTATGGCTACACCTTC CASSITVDYGYTF TRBJ1-2 . many TRBV2
TGTGCCAGCAGCTCTCAGGAGGGGCCAATTAAACAGCCCCAGCATTTT CASSSQEGPIKQPQHF TRBJ1-5 . few TRBV5-6
TGTGCCAGCAGTTACCAACAGGTGCGGGAGACTGAAGCTTTCTTT CASSYQQVRETEAFF TRBJ1-1 . many TRBV6-2/TRBV6-3
TGTGCCAGCAGTTCTGGGTATGACAATCAGCCCCAGCATTTT CASSSGYDNQPQHF TRBJ1-5 . . TRBV27
TGTGCCACCATTCCGGGACGGAGCTCCTACGAGCAGTACTTC CATIPGRSSYEQYF TRBJ2-7 . many TRBV6-1
TGTGCCTGGAGTGGCACGGGACGGATCTATGGCTACACCTTC CAWSGTGRIYGYTF TRBJ1-2 . many TRBV30
TGCAATGCACTGGGACCGAGCGAACTCCACGAGCAGTACTTC CNALGPSELHEQYF TRBJ2-7 . few TRBV20-1
TGCAGCGTCGGAGGGGAGAGCAATCAGCCCCAGCATTTT CSVGGESNQPQHF TRBJ1-5 . many TRBV29-1
TGTGCCAGCATCATAAGCGGGAGTCGCGATGAGCAGTTCTTC CASIISGSRDEQFF TRBJ2-1 TRBD2 . TRBV6-2/TRBV6-3
TGTGCCAGCAGTCCCTCCGGGACAGGGGGTTTCGCTGGGGCCAACGTCCTGACTTTC CASSPSGTGGFAGANVLTF TRBJ2-6 TRBD1 few TRBV6-1
TGCAGTGCTAGAGGGGCAAGCTCCTACAATGAGCAGTTCTTC CSARGASSYNEQFF TRBJ2-1 . many TRBV20-1
TGTGCCAGCAGTTTATCTAGCGGAATCCGCTACAATGAGCAGTTCTTC CASSLSSGIRYNEQFF TRBJ2-1 . . TRBV27
TGTGCCAGCAGTGAACTAGCGGGAAACACCGGGGAGCTGTTTTTT CASSELAGNTGELFF TRBJ2-2 TRBD2 . TRBV2
TGCAATGCTAGTAAGGGGGGGAATAATTCACCCCTCCACTTT CNASKGGNNSPLHF TRBJ1-6 . . TRBV20-1
TGTGCCAGCAGTTCAATAGCGGATGTGGAGACCCAGTACTTC CASSSIADVETQYF TRBJ2-5 . many TRBV28
TGTGCCAGCAGCCCGACCCCCCGGGTCGAGCAGTACTTC CASSPTPRVEQYF TRBJ2-7 . many TRBV11-2
TGTGCCAGCAGTTACAGCGTCGGAATGAACACTGAAGCTTTCTTT CASSYSVGMNTEAFF TRBJ1-1 . few TRBV6-5
TGTGCCAGCAGCCCTGTGGACGAGACCCAGTACTTC CASSPVDETQYF TRBJ2-5 . many TRBV28
TGTGCCAGCAGTTTGACGAACACAGATACGCAGTATTTT CASSLTNTDTQYF TRBJ2-3 . . TRBV6-2/TRBV6-3
TGCAGCGTCGTACAGGGGGCGAATCGGGGCACCGGGGAGCTGTTTTTT CSVVQGANRGTGELFF TRBJ2-2 TRBD1 few TRBV29-1
TGTGCCAGTAGTATTGGCGCAGGGTTCGGGACAGATACGCAGTATTTT CASSIGAGFGTDTQYF TRBJ2-3 . . TRBV19